A selection of T cell receptor beta chains follows, all from one sample in a study of beta chain features in type 1 diabetes. Produced via immunoSEQ multiplex PCR; TCRdb's table is partial and in-frame only. The sample gives over 25,000 clones, 40% to 60% of which show up once; 0.3% is in the top ten. The specimen was stem cell memory CD4+ T cells from blood. Every receptor here comes from a young man with type 1 diabetes. Both conserved end residues are part of each CDR3. A D gene is named only where the DNA matches it firmly. For some rows the clone size is stated as once, few or many, or as a class when expanded; others skip it.

D	V	J	size	DNA	CDR3
NA	TRBV5-6	TRBJ2-7	few	TGTGCCAGCAGTATTGAGGAGGGTTCGTTCGAGCAGTACTTC	CASSIEEGSFEQYF
TRBD1	TRBV5-6	TRBJ2-3	NA	TGTGCCAGCAGCACAGGGACAGGGGGAATAAATACGCAGTATTTT	CASSTGTGGINTQYF
NA	TRBV13	TRBJ2-5	NA	TGTGCCAGCACGGCGGGACAGAGGGGAGAGACCCAGTACTTC	CASTAGQRGETQYF
TRBD1	TRBV6-5	TRBJ2-3	once	TGTGCCAGCAGTAGGACAGGGGGCACAGATACGCAGTATTTT	CASSRTGGTDTQYF
NA	TRBV30	TRBJ2-6	once	TGTGCCTGGGCCAGGGGTTTCACGTCTGGGGCCAACGTCCTGACTTTC	CAWARGFTSGANVLTF
TRBD1	TRBV2	TRBJ1-6	few	TGTGCCAGCAATTACAGGGGGCTGGGATCACCCCTCCACTTT	CASNYRGLGSPLHF
TRBD2	TRBV11-1	TRBJ2-1	NA	TGTGCCAGCAGCCGACTAGCGGGAGGGAGGAGCTCCTACAATGAGCAGTTCTTC	CASSRLAGGRSSYNEQFF
TRBD2	TRBV19	TRBJ2-5	NA	TGTGCCAGTAGTACGGGACTAGCGGAGACCCAGTACTTC	CASSTGLAETQYF
TRBD2	TRBV6-6	TRBJ2-1	NA	TGTGCCAGCAGTGTAGCGGGAGTTTCAAGGAATGAGCAGTTCTTC	CASSVAGVSRNEQFF
TRBD2	TRBV11-2	TRBJ2-5	few	TGTGCCAGCAGCCCCCGGGTAGCGGGAGCTGAGACCCAGTACTTC	CASSPRVAGAETQYF
TRBD1	TRBV5-1	TRBJ2-7	NA	TGCGCCAGCAGCCTTCGACAGGGGGGGGACTACGAGCAGTACTTC	CASSLRQGGDYEQYF
NA	TRBV5-6	TRBJ2-5	NA	TGTGCCAGCAGCTTTGTTAGGGGGGGCCCGCGAGAGACCCAGTACTTC	CASSFVRGGPRETQYF
NA	TRBV18	TRBJ1-1	NA	TGTGCCAGCTCACCCAGTGGAGGAGACGGAGGAGCTTTCTTT	CASSPSGGDGGAFF
NA	TRBV5-1	TRBJ1-1	NA	TGCGCCAGCAGCTTTTCTAGTTCGGGCACAGGGAGTGGGAACACTGAAGCTTTCTTT	CASSFSSSGTGSGNTEAFF
TRBD1	TRBV2	TRBJ1-2	NA	TGTGCCAGCGGAGAGACAGGGAAAGGCGGCTACACCTTC	CASGETGKGGYTF
NA	TRBV25-1	TRBJ2-5	NA	TGTGCCAGCAGTGAATTCGGGGATGGGGAGACCCAGTACTTC	CASSEFGDGETQYF
TRBD2	TRBV5-1	TRBJ2-7	once	TGCGCCAGCAGCCCGATAGCGGGGAACCCCTACGAGCAGTACTTC	CASSPIAGNPYEQYF
TRBD2	TRBV10-1	TRBJ2-5	NA	TGCGCCAGCTCGGGACTAGCGAGTGGAGAGACCCAGTACTTC	CASSGLASGETQYF
TRBD2	TRBV7-6	TRBJ2-7	NA	TGTGCCAGCAGCACGGGACTAGCGGGAGTTTCCTACGAGCAGTACTTC	CASSTGLAGVSYEQYF
TRBD1	TRBV7-7	TRBJ1-1	NA	TGTGCTAGCAGCTTACGGGACAGGCGGTCGGTGAACACTGAAGCTTTCTTT	CASSLRDRRSVNTEAFF
TRBD1	TRBV28	TRBJ1-5	NA	TGTGCCAGCAGTTTGTACAGGGGCTGGTATAGCAATCAGCCCCAGCATTTT	CASSLYRGWYSNQPQHF
TRBD1	TRBV11-2	TRBJ2-3	few	TGTGCCAGCAGGGTGAGCAGGGGGCCAGATACGCAGTATTTT	CASRVSRGPDTQYF
NA	TRBV7-9	TRBJ2-7	NA	TGTGCCAGCAGCCCGGGACTCCATGGAGCCTACGAGCAGTACTTC	CASSPGLHGAYEQYF
TRBD2	TRBV29-1	TRBJ2-2	few	TGCAGCGCGGGACTAGCGGTCACCGGGGAGCTGTTTTTT	CSAGLAVTGELFF
NA	TRBV19	TRBJ1-5	few	TGTGCCAGTAGTTTGCAGGGGCCACATAGCAATCAGCCCCAGCATTTT	CASSLQGPHSNQPQHF
TRBD1	TRBV2	TRBJ2-7	NA	TGTGCCAGCGGTGGGACAGGGGCCTACGAGCAGTACTTC	CASGGTGAYEQYF
NA	TRBV6-5	TRBJ2-2	NA	TGTGCCAGCGCCCCGGGAGAGTCCGGGGAGCTGTTTTTT	CASAPGESGELFF
TRBD1	TRBV19	TRBJ2-7	few	TGTGCCAGTAGTGGGACCGGGACAGGCCCGGGGGAGCAGTACTTC	CASSGTGTGPGEQYF
NA	TRBV6-1	TRBJ2-4	few	TGTGCCAGCAGTGAAGCGCTACAGGAGACAAACATTCAGTACTTC	CASSEALQETNIQYF
TRBD2	TRBV7-9	TRBJ2-1	few	TGTGCCAGCAGCTTACCAGGACTAGCGTACAATGAGCAGTTCTTC	CASSLPGLAYNEQFF
NA	TRBV11-2	TRBJ1-2	NA	TGTGCCAGCAGCTTACAGGGCTCGAAGACAGACTATGGCTACACCTTC	CASSLQGSKTDYGYTF
NA	TRBV11-2	TRBJ2-5	once	TGTGCCAGCAGCTTACGGGAGACCCAGTACTTC	CASSLRETQYF